This T cell receptor (beta chain) was recovered during a study of shared clonotypes between healthy human individuals. General observations from the study: Investigators expected sequencing depth to affect clonotype sharing among donors.

Remarks on this clone: Its cognate antigen is unknown.

TCRdb keeps only in-frame clones here, not all; method: immunoSEQ multiplex PCR. The sample holds about 1 million clones; around 74% are singletons and the top ten take roughly 1.4%. The sequence came from a man between 18 and 35 years old in good health. Sequencing was performed on memory CD4+ T cells sorted from blood. Subset: CD45RA-negative fraction.

The CDR3: CAISSGEGETQYF. In DNA form, the CDR3 reads TGTGCCATTTCCAGCGGGGAGGGGGAGACCCAGTACTTC. The rearrangement joins TRBV10-3 to TRBJ2-5; 7 bases are shared with TRBD2. CDR1 is ENHRY and CDR2 is SYGVKD in the germline V gene. This CDR3 contains 13 residues. Trimming removed 9 bases from V and 5 bases from J; junction bases left unmatched: 9.